The present TCR beta chain was sequenced within a study of T cells in Graves' hyperthyroidism and ophthalmopathy. RNA transcripts were the template for amplifying TCR beta CDR3 regions. First-round RT-PCR of the TCR CDR3 relied on the HTBI primer set. TCRdb reprocessed the multiplex PCR reads via MiXCR and lists one record per CDR3 protein. The sample lists 700,000 or so distinct CDR3 sequences, roughly 15% seen once, with under 9.5% in the top ten. This CDR3 has 14 amino acids. Per germline, CDR1 LNHNV and CDR2 YYDKDF (reference sequence). V was cut by 6 bases and J by 7 bases, with 18 bases left in between. At least ten counts were recorded for this clonotype.

This chain joins TRBV15 and TRBJ1-2, with D possibly TRBD1 on 6 matching bases. This TCR derives from a man between 18 and 29 years old with Graves' hyperthyroidism. Source material: blood. The CDR3 DNA reads as TGTGCCACCAGGATGCCGGGGGGGGCCTCTGGCTACACCTTC. The encoded protein is CATRMPGGASGYTF.